This T cell receptor (beta chain) was retrieved from a study of CD8+CD57+ T cells in acquired aplastic anemia. About the study: Sequencing produced an average of approximately 11 million reads per healthy donor for CD4+ cells. Broader study findings: It was found that 25 to 35 CD8+ CDR3 sequences were shared between patients and controls.

A few counts support this clonotype. Its antigen is currently unknown. Both TCR beta VDJ combination and CDR3 sequence profiling were carried out. Genomic DNA was the template for this profiling. TCRdb recomputed calls from the reads with MiXCR, one row per CDR3 protein. The sample lists some 190,000 distinct CDR3 sequences, around half occurring once. The sequenced material came from sorted CD4+, CD8+, or CD8+CD57+ T cells (not recorded which) from PBMCs. The sequence was collected from a human donor in good health.

CDR3 region: CASSSTLGAGTGANVLTF. CDR3 DNA sequence: TGTGCCAGCAGTTCCACACTTGGGGCGGGGACCGGGGCCAACGTCCTGACTTTC. This sequence joins TRBV6-2 or TRBV6-3 and TRBJ2-6; possible D gene TRBD2, 6 bases. Trimming stripped 4 bases from V and 4 bases from J, with 20 bases between. The CDR3 is made up of 18 amino acids. Germline-derived CDR1 and CDR2 are MNHEY and SVGEGT.